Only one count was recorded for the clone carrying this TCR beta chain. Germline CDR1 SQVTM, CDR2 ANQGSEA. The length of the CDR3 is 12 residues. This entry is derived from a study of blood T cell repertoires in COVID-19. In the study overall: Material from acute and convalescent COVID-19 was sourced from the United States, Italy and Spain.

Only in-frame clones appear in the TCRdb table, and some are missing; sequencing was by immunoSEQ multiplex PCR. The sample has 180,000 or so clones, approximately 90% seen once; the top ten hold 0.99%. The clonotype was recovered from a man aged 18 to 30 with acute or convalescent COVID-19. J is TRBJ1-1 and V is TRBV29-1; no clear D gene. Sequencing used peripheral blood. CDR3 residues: CTKGGRNTEAFF. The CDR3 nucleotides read TGCACCAAGGGAGGGAGGAACACTGAAGCTTTCTTT.